This T cell receptor (beta chain) stems from a study of blood T cell repertoires in COVID-19. Study information: Material from acute and convalescent COVID-19 was sourced from the United States, Italy and Spain. PBMCs, B-cell-depleted T cells, or T cells provided the cDNA or gDNA that made up the material.

Authors' processing steps: From reference gene primer amplification, estimates of nucleated cell counts were derived. Method: immunoSEQ multiplex PCR; TCRdb's copy keeps in-frame clones and lacks some. For V, J and clone size, that table is used; D and trimming come from the DNA. The sample lists approximately 120,000 clones; roughly four fifths were seen once. CDR3 length: 13 residues. Trimming stripped 6 bases from V and 0 bases from J, with 9 bases between. The germline gives CDR1 SNHLY, CDR2 FYNNEI. The rearrangement joins TRBV2 to TRBJ2-7, with D perhaps TRBD1 (6 bases). The clonotype was recovered from a human donor in a cohort sampled during active COVID-19. The sample taken for sequencing was peripheral blood. The chain's CDR3 is CASSDRNSYEQYF. As DNA, the CDR3 is TGTGCCAGCAGCGACAGGAACTCCTACGAGCAGTACTTC.